A single sample gave rise to the 16 T cell receptor beta chains below, sequenced in a study of blood T cell repertoires in COVID-19. The table came from immunoSEQ multiplex PCR; TCRdb's copy has only in-frame clones and leaves some out. This table holds about 25,000 clones, 75% to 90% found once. Sequenced input: peripheral blood. These receptors were obtained from an elderly woman with acute or convalescent COVID-19.

V usage is TRBV7-8 and J usage is TRBJ1-3, with unresolved D. From germline, CDR1 is SGHVS and CDR2 FQNEAQ. There are 14 residues in the CDR3. The ends were cut back, 5 bases at V and 8 bases at J, with 16 bases in the middle. The CDR3 DNA reads TGTGCCAGCAGCAACGGGCGGCTGAGGGACACCATATATTTT. Its translation is CASSNGRLRDTIYF.

The chain links TRBV18 to TRBJ1-1; D ambiguous. The V end was cut by 3 bases, the J end by 5 bases, with 10 bases between. The CDR3 loop spans 13 amino acids. The germline V gene encodes CDR1 KGHSH and CDR2 LQKENI. CDR3 residues: CASSPQDGTEAFF. The CDR3 DNA reads TGTGCCAGCTCACCTCAAGACGGGACTGAAGCTTTCTTT. The whole variable domain, filled in from reference TRBV18 and TRBJ1-1, reads NAGVMQNPRHLVRRRGQEARLRCSPMKGHSHVYWYRQLPEEGLKFMVYLQKENIIDESGMPKERFSAEFPKEGPSILRIQQVVRGDSAAYFCASSPQDGTEAFFGQGTRLTVV.

The chain combines TRBV3-1 (or the pseudogene TRBV3-2) with TRBJ2-1; D remains ambiguous. Trimming shortened V by 0 bases and J by 6 bases, and 6 bases separated the two germline ends. This CDR3 is 13 amino acids long. Per germline, CDR1 LGHDT and CDR2 YNNKEL (reference sequence). The CDR3 DNA reads TGTGCCAGCAGCCAAGATAGAATCAATGAGCAGTTCTTC. As protein: CASSQDRINEQFF.

This chain links TRBV19 with TRBJ1-1, with 7 bases lining up with TRBD1. The ends lost 5 bases at V and 5 bases at J; junction bases unmatched: 8. The CDR3 contains 14 residues. Germline V lookup: CDR1 LNHDA, CDR2 SQIVND (reference sequence). CDR3 in DNA: TGTGCCAGTAGTCCAGGGACAGTATTTACTGAAGCTTTCTTT. This translates into CASSPGTVFTEAFF.

The chain employs TRBV7-9 and TRBJ1-6; 7 positions agree with TRBD1. There are 15 residues in the CDR3. Germline V gene lookup returns CDR1 SEHNR and CDR2 FQNEAQ (reference sequence). The trim removed 2 bases at V and 7 bases at J, leaving 5 bases unmatched. CDR3 amino acids: CASSLPGQLNSPLHF. As DNA, the CDR3 is TGTGCCAGCAGCTTACCGGGACAGCTAAATTCACCCCTCCACTTT.

This clone was seen a few times. The chain recombines TRBV10-1 with TRBJ2-7, with D perhaps TRBD1 (5 bases). CDR1 is WNHNN, CDR2 SYGVQD, per germline (reference sequence). Trimming stripped 7 bases from V and 12 bases from J, with 16 bases between. There are 11 residues in the CDR3. CDR3 nucleotides: TGCGCCAGCACGGACAATGCCAGAGGGTACTTC. The encoded protein is CASTDNARGYF.

Only one count was recorded for this clone. This chain uses TRBV6-5 with TRBJ2-5; D is perhaps TRBD2 (6 bases). Per germline, CDR1 MNHEY and CDR2 SVGAGI. This CDR3 is built from 15 residues. The V gene lost 6 bases and the J gene lost 0 bases, with 14 bases spanning the gap. The CDR3 DNA sequence: TGTGCCAGCAGCCCCGGGGGACTTGACCAAGAGACCCAGTACTTC. This translates into CASSPGGLDQETQYF.

This clone is a singleton in its sample. The chain recombines TRBV7-8 with TRBJ1-2, with D perhaps matching TRBD1 (5 bases). The germline gives CDR1 SGHVS, CDR2 FQNEAQ. V was cut by 0 bases and J by 2 bases, with 13 bases left in between. The CDR3 runs 16 residues. The CDR3, as DNA: TGTGCCAGCAGCTTAGCCACTCTACAGGTCAACTATGGCTACACCTTC. Amino acids: CASSLATLQVNYGYTF.

This sequence joins TRBV11-3 and TRBJ1-2; D may be TRBD1 (5 bases). Germline values: CDR1 SGHNT, CDR2 YENEEA. The CDR3 consists of 17 residues. V lost 5 bases and J 2 bases, leaving 21 bases between the germline ends. The CDR3 loop reads CASSPSGGYGTNYGYTF. CDR3 nucleotide sequence: TGTGCCAGCAGCCCTTCGGGGGGGTACGGGACGAACTATGGCTACACCTTC.

V and J are TRBV5-1 and TRBJ1-1; 7 bases map to TRBD1. This CDR3 has 15 residues. Trimming cost V 0 bases and J 0 bases; bases outside gene matches: 2. Looked up from germline, CDR1 is SGHRS and CDR2 is YFSETQ. CDR3 sequence (DNA): TGCGCCAGCAGCTTGGACAGGGGCATGAACACTGAAGCTTTCTTT. Its protein product is CASSLDRGMNTEAFF.

The chain employs TRBV5-1 and TRBJ2-2, with TRBD2 matching over 9 bases. CDR3 size: 14 residues. After removal of 5 bases from V and 6 bases from J, the junction contained 5 bases not matched to a gene. Looked up from germline, CDR1 is SGHRS and CDR2 is YFSETQ. As DNA, the CDR3 is TGCGCCAGCAGGTTAGCGGGAGAGGCCGGGGAGCTGTTTTTT. Protein sequence: CASRLAGEAGELFF.

The chain couples TRBV7-2 to TRBJ2-2, with D perhaps matching TRBD1 (5 bases). The germline V gene has CDR1 SGHTA and CDR2 FQGNSA. This CDR3 contains 16 residues. V was pared by 1 base and J by 3 bases, with 12 bases between. In nucleotides, the CDR3 is TGTGCCAGCAGCTTAGTTTCAGGGTGGGACACCGGGGAGCTGTTTTTT. This sequence encodes CASSLVSGWDTGELFF.

J is TRBJ1-1 and V is TRBV12-3 or TRBV12-4; TRBD1 is a possible D gene (5 bases). V was shortened by 8 bases and J by 6 bases, with 13 bases between the two germline ends. The CDR3 has 12 residues. The CDR3 loop reads CASANRGPEAFF. DNA of the CDR3: TGTGCCAGCGCGAATAGGGGCCCTGAAGCTTTCTTT.

This clone has only one observation. This chain connects TRBV5-6 to TRBJ2-1; TRBD2 is a possible D gene (5 bases). There are 14 residues in the CDR3. V lost 2 bases and J 0 bases, leaving 6 bases between the germline ends. In germline, CDR1 is SGHDT, CDR2 YYEEEE. The chain's CDR3 is CASSFSDSYNEQFF. The DNA for the CDR3 is TGTGCCAGCAGCTTTAGCGACTCCTACAATGAGCAGTTCTTC.

The chain couples TRBV24-1 to TRBJ1-4, with D unresolved. Germline-derived CDR1 and CDR2 are KGHDR and SFDVKD. The V and J ends lost 5 bases and 8 bases respectively, with 11 bases between them. The CDR3 sequence is 13 residues long. In nucleotides, the CDR3 is TGTGCCACCAGTGGAGGAGCGGAGGAAAAACTGTTTTTT. It encodes CATSGGAEEKLFF.

CDR3 coding DNA: TGTCCCAGCAGCAGACGACAGGGGGATTCGATGGGCAATCAGCCCCAGCATTTT. Its protein product is CPSSRRQGDSMGNQPQHF. V gene TRBV21-1 combines with J gene TRBJ1-5; the table gives TRBD1 as D, unverified against the DNA. TRBV21-1 is flagged as a pseudogene. CDR3 length: 18 amino acids.